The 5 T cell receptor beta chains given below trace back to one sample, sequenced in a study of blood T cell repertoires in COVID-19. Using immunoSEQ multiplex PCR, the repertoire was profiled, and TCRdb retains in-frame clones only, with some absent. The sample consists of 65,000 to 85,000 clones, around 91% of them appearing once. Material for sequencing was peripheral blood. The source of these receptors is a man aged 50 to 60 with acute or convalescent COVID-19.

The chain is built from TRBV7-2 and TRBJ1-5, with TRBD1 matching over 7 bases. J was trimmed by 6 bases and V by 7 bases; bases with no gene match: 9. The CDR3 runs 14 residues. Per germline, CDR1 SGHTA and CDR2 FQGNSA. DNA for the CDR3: TGTGCCAGCACCCCAGCGCAGGGGGTTCAGCCCCAGCATTTT. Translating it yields CASTPAQGVQPQHF.

For the CDR3, the DNA is TGTGCCAGCAGCCAGCGGGGGGATGAGCAGTTCTTC. It encodes CASSQRGDEQFF. This rearrangement joins TRBV6-6 to TRBJ2-1, with 9 bases matching TRBD2. Trimming removed 6 bases from V and 8 bases from J; junction bases left unmatched: 2. Germline lookup yields CDR1 MNHNY and CDR2 SVGAGI (reference sequence). The CDR3 runs 12 residues.

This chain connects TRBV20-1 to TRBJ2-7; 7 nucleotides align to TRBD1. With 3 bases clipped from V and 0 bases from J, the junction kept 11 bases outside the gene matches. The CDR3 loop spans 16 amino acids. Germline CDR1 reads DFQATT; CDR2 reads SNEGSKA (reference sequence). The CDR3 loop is CSASPYGQEASYEQYF. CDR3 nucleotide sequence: TGCAGTGCTAGTCCCTATGGACAGGAAGCCTCCTACGAGCAGTACTTC.

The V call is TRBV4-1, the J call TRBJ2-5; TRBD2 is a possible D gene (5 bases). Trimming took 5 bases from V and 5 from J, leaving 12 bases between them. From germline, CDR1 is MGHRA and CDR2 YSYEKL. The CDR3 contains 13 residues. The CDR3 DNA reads TGCGCCAGCAGCGCAAACATAGCGGAGACCCAGTACTTC. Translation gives CASSANIAETQYF.

CDR3 nucleotide sequence: TGTGCCAGCAGCACAACCAATTCACCCCTCCACTTT. Residues: CASSTTNSPLHF. The rearrangement uses TRBV6-5 and TRBJ1-6; D is undetermined. Germline CDR1 reads MNHEY; CDR2 reads SVGAGI. The CDR3 extends over 12 amino acids. Trimming stripped 6 bases from V and 7 bases from J, with 7 bases between.